Reported below is one TCR beta chain. Its antigen is undetermined. The PCR ran on 60 Vbeta and 13 Jbeta primers. This table comes from immunoSEQ multiplex PCR, and its TCRdb copy is limited to in-frame clones, with some not included. Here the sample table reports roughly 53,000 clones. These data are taken from a study of cytomegalovirus exposure and HLA in healthy donors. Study background: Around 77% of 300 to 450 genotyped donors fell in the Caucasian-associated ancestry cluster.

Germline trimming cut 3 bases from V and 3 bases from J; bases unmatched to any gene: 1. The CDR3 sequence is 13 residues long. Germline V lookup: CDR1 SGHTA, CDR2 FQGTGA. General study findings and limits: Highly shared variants forming one cluster were likely a sequencing artifact.

Donors showed nominal health when sampled, although they likely had unrecorded immune exposures. The clonotype originates from a female donor in good health and CMV-seronegative. This chain joins TRBV7-3 and TRBJ1-1, with 7 bases aligning to TRBD1. Sequences were obtained from PBMCs. The CDR3 bases are TGTGCCAGCAGCTTCGGACAGGACACTGAAGCTTTCTTT. It translates to CASSFGQDTEAFF.